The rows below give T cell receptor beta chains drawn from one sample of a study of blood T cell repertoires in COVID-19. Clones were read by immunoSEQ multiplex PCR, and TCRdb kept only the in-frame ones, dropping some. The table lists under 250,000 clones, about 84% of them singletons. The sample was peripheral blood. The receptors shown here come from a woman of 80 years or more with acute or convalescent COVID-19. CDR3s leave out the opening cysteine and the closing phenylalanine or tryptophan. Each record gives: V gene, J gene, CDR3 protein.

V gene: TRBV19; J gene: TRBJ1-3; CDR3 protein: ASKRGSSGNTIY
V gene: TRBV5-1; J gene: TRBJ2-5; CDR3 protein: ASSLAPGTGETQY
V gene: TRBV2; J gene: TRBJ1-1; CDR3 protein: ASSLEGDHRGTEAF
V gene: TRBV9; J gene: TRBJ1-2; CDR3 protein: ASSVGRGPINYGYT
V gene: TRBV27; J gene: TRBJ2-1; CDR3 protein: ASSPLYETGVRSEQF
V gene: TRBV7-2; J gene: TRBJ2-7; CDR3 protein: ASSLTVQGLNEQY
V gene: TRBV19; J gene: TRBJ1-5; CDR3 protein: ASTNPGSNQPQH
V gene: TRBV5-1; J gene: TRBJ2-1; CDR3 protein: ASSSGAGGVYNEQF
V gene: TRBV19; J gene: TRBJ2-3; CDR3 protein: ASSILAGVDTQY
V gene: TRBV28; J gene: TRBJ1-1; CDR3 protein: ASRVVNTEAF
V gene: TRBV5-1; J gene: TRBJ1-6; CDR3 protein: ASSFGRGNNSPLH
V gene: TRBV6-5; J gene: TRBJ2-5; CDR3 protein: ASTGQVGAMKTQY
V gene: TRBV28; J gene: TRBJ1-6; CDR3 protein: ASNEARSPLH
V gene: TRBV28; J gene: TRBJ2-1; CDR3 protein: ASNLGGLAGLNEQF
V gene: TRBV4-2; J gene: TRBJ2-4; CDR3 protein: ASSQEASGGAGGKNIQY
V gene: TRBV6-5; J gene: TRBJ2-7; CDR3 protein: ASSYAGQGFEEQY
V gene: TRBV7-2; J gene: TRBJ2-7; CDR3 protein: ASSFSRGPSYEQY